The 32 T cell receptor beta chains below come from one sample, sequenced in a study of T-cell memory formation after mild COVID-19. One entry per CDR3 protein, called by TCRdb with MiXCR from the 5' RACE reads. The sample contains about 410,000 distinct CDR3 sequences, 20% to 30% of which appear only once. Sequencing was performed on PBMCs or a T cell subset sorted from them (not recorded which). These receptors originate from an adult woman who had mild COVID-19 (a few samples of this study predate the infection). Cell type and time point are not known.

The chain recombines TRBV5-1 with TRBJ2-4; D might be TRBD1 (5 bases). With 0 bases removed from V and 8 bases from J, the gap between germline ends came to 9 bases. The germline CDR1 and CDR2 sequences are SGHRS and YFSETQ. CDR3 size: 13 residues. The CDR3 is CASSLDRWYIQYF. As DNA, the CDR3 is TGCGCCAGCAGCTTGGACAGGTGGTACATTCAGTACTTC.

This clonotype was seen a few times. The chain joins TRBV18 to TRBJ2-7; 9 nucleotides align to TRBD1. Germline values: CDR1 KGHSH, CDR2 LQKENI. Unmatched junction bases numbered 6, after V lost 4 bases and J lost 2 bases. The CDR3 is 15 residues long. This chain's CDR3 is CASSLTGGLTYEQYF. The CDR3, as DNA: TGTGCCAGCTCACTTACAGGGGGCCTTACCTACGAGCAGTACTTC.

The J gene is TRBJ2-3, the V gene TRBV7-9, with D maybe TRBD2 (5 bases). Trimming cost V 6 bases and J 0 bases, with 13 bases left between them. The CDR3 covers 15 residues. Germline V CDR1 and CDR2: SEHNR, FQNEAQ (reference sequence). CDR3 residues: CASSPGKPSTDTQYF. The CDR3 DNA reads TGTGCCAGCAGTCCGGGGAAGCCTAGCACAGATACGCAGTATTTT.

The chain carries TRBV5-1 and TRBJ2-7, with a tentative D call TRBD1 (6 bases). V lost 0 bases to trimming and J lost 0 bases, with 10 bases between them. Germline V gives CDR1 SGHRS, CDR2 YFSETQ. The CDR3 consists of 15 residues. This CDR3 reads CASSLVVRGSYEQYF. In DNA form, the CDR3 reads TGCGCCAGCAGCTTGGTAGTCAGGGGCTCCTACGAGCAGTACTTC.

This chain connects TRBV3-1 to TRBJ1-1; 8 nucleotides agree with TRBD1. After removal of 2 bases from V and 5 bases from J, the junction contained 7 bases not matched to a gene. Germline V gives CDR1 LGHDT, CDR2 YNNKEL (reference sequence). The CDR3 is 15 residues long. As DNA, the CDR3 is TGTGCCAGCAGCCAACCGTCAACAGGGGGAACTGAAGCTTTCTTT. Translating gives CASSQPSTGGTEAFF.

The chain carries TRBV5-1 and TRBJ2-1; D is unclear. This CDR3 region has 12 residues. Trimming pared 5 bases from V and 0 bases from J, leaving 3 bases between. Germline values: CDR1 SGHRS, CDR2 YFSETQ. CDR3 sequence (DNA): TGCGCCAGCAGAGACTCCTACAATGAGCAGTTCTTC. Encoded protein: CASRDSYNEQFF.

Only a few counts were recorded for this clonotype. The chain carries TRBV7-9 and TRBJ2-7, with 10 positions matching TRBD1. The germline gives CDR1 SEHNR, CDR2 FQNEAQ (reference sequence). V shed 7 bases, J shed 1 base, and the junction held 7 bases outside the gene matches. The CDR3 spans 15 residues. CDR3 in amino acids: CASTPGQGISYEQYF. CDR3 nucleotides: TGTGCCAGCACCCCGGGACAGGGGATTTCCTACGAGCAGTACTTC.

The rearrangement joins TRBV20-1 to TRBJ1-1; D gene unclear. Looked up from germline, CDR1 is DFQATT and CDR2 is SNEGSKA (reference sequence). This CDR3 contains 14 residues. V dropped 0 bases and J dropped 7 bases, with 15 bases sitting between them. The CDR3 nucleotides read TGCAGTGCTAGAGAAGTACACCGAAACCTTGAAGCTTTCTTT. This encodes CSAREVHRNLEAFF.

This clonotype has more than one count but fewer than ten. The chain combines TRBV11-2 with TRBJ2-3; no clear D. V was clipped by 1 base and J by 2 bases, with 7 bases between them. Germline lookup yields CDR1 SGHAT and CDR2 FQNNGV. CDR3 size: 14 residues. The CDR3, as DNA: TGTGCCAGCAGCTTAGCCTTTATCACAGATACGCAGTATTTT. Translation: CASSLAFITDTQYF.

Ten or more counts support this clonotype. The V call is TRBV18, the J call TRBJ1-5; unclear D gene. Germline CDR1 is KGHSH and CDR2 is LQKENI. The CDR3 length is 13 residues. V was pared by 3 bases and J by 3 bases, with 6 bases between. The CDR3 here is CASSPALNQPQHF. The CDR3 DNA reads TGTGCCAGCTCACCGGCGCTCAATCAGCCCCAGCATTTT.

This clonotype was seen a handful of times. The J gene is TRBJ2-1, the V gene TRBV11-1, with D possibly TRBD2 on 7 matching bases. The CDR3 has 15 residues. CDR1 SGHAT and CDR2 FQDESV come from the germline V gene (reference sequence). Deletions cut 0 bases from V and 6 bases from J, with 12 bases between. This CDR3 is CASSLAGGGGNEQFF. Here the CDR3 DNA reads TGTGCCAGCAGCTTAGCCGGAGGGGGGGGCAATGAGCAGTTCTTC.

This clonotype has a single count. The J gene is TRBJ2-1, the V gene TRBV15; 8 nucleotides agree with TRBD2. J gave up 6 bases and V 5 bases, and 12 bases lay outside the gene matches. The CDR3 loop spans 16 amino acids. Germline assignment: CDR1 LNHNV and CDR2 YYDKDF (reference sequence). The CDR3 loop reads CATSVLTSGLFNEQFF. DNA of the CDR3: TGTGCCACCAGCGTATTAACTAGCGGCCTTTTCAATGAGCAGTTCTTC. The complete variable domain, with remaining parts taken from reference TRBV15 and TRBJ2-1, reads DAMVIQNPRYQVTQFGKPVTLSCSQTLNHNVMYWYQQKSSQAPKLLFHYYDKDFNNEADTPDNFQSRRPNTSFCFLDIRSPGLGDTAMYLCATSVLTSGLFNEQFFGPGTRLTVL.

This clonotype has only a few counts. The CDR3 DNA reads TGTGCCAGCAGTGACTCGGGGACAGGGAGTTACAATGAGCAGTTCTTC. Its protein product is CASSDSGTGSYNEQFF. V is TRBV6-4 and J is TRBJ2-1; 9 bases match TRBD1. V was pared by 0 bases and J by 4 bases, with 4 bases of the junction left unmatched. The CDR3 loop spans 16 amino acids. Germline values: CDR1 MRHNA, CDR2 SNTAGT.

The genes are TRBV29-1 and TRBJ1-1; D uncertain. This CDR3 contains 14 residues. The germline V and J ends were trimmed by 0 bases and 1 base, with 9 bases remaining between them. Germline-derived CDR1 and CDR2 are SQVTM and ANQGSEA. CDR3 in DNA: TGCAGCGTTGAAGAATCGCGGGGGAACACTGAAGCTTTCTTT. It codes for CSVEESRGNTEAFF.

Turning to this clonotype: Its ends do not fully match the called genes, so a read error is possible. The rearrangement uses TRBV6-2 or TRBV6-3 and TRBJ2-1; D not certain. The V gene's germline CDR1 is MNHEY and CDR2 SVGEGT. The CDR3 contains 11 residues. In DNA form, the CDR3 reads TGTGCCAGCAGTTACTTCAATGAGCAGTTATTC. Residues: CASSYFNEQLF.

The chain recombines TRBV6-5 with TRBJ2-2, with a weak D call TRBD1 (5 bases). Per the germline V gene, CDR1 is MNHEY and CDR2 is SVGAGI. The CDR3 loop spans 14 amino acids. Trimming left V 4 bases short and J 6 bases short, with 12 bases between. The CDR3 is CASSLLQGSGELFF. The CDR3 DNA reads TGTGCCAGCAGTTTGCTTCAGGGATCCGGGGAGCTGTTTTTT.

This chain joins TRBV2 and TRBJ2-5; D unresolved. CDR3 length: 12 residues. Germline V gives CDR1 SNHLY, CDR2 FYNNEI. V was pared by 7 bases and J by 5 bases, with 11 bases between. CDR3 sequence reads: CASNRVRETQYF. As DNA, the CDR3 is TGTGCCAGCAATCGGGTCCGGGAGACCCAGTACTTC.

This clonotype turned up a few times. The chain combines TRBV3-1 with TRBJ1-2, with a possible D match to TRBD1 (5 bases). Germline assignment: CDR1 LGHDT and CDR2 YNNKEL (reference sequence). Trimming shortened V by 5 bases and J by 4 bases, and 14 bases separated the two germline ends. CDR3 size: 14 residues. CDR3 sequence: CASSEGGAFYGYTF. CDR3 sequence (DNA): TGTGCCAGCAGCGAGGGAGGGGCCTTCTATGGCTACACCTTC.

This clonotype was detected only a few times. The chain uses TRBV7-9 and TRBJ1-1; weak D call: TRBD1 (5 bases). V lost 1 base and J 0 bases, leaving 9 bases between the germline ends. The length of the CDR3 is 15 residues. Germline CDR1 and CDR2: SEHNR and FQNEAQ (reference sequence). The CDR3 DNA reads as TGTGCCAGCAGCTTAGAAGGACACCTGAACACTGAAGCTTTCTTT. Protein sequence: CASSLEGHLNTEAFF.

This clonotype has more than one count but fewer than ten. The V gene is TRBV6-5, the J gene TRBJ1-6; 8 bases agree with TRBD1. Looked up from germline, CDR1 is MNHEY and CDR2 is SVGAGI. Trimming took 2 bases from V and 3 from J; bases not matched to a gene: 9. The CDR3 totals 18 residues. CDR3 DNA: TGTGCCAGCAGTTACAGCGGACAGGGAGGTTACTATAATTCACCCCTCCACTTT. Translation gives CASSYSGQGGYYNSPLHF.

The V call is TRBV6-1, the J call TRBJ2-5; TRBD2 is a possible D gene (6 bases). V lost 7 bases, J lost 5 bases, and 20 bases lay in between. Germline CDR1 reads MNHNS; CDR2 reads SASEGT. This CDR3 region has 15 residues. This CDR3 reads CASTQVGGGAETQYF. CDR3 nucleotide sequence: TGTGCCAGCACTCAGGTTGGGGGAGGAGCGGAGACCCAGTACTTC.

The gene calls are TRBV20-1 and TRBJ1-5; D is possibly TRBD1 (5 bases). Germline lookup yields CDR1 DFQATT and CDR2 SNEGSKA (reference sequence). Trimming left V 0 bases short and J 3 bases short, with 15 bases between. This CDR3 contains 16 residues. The CDR3 DNA is TGCAGTGCTAGAGACACCCTTGGGGGAGACAATCAGCCCCAGCATTTT. It codes for CSARDTLGGDNQPQHF.

In its sample, this clonotype was seen a few times. V and J are TRBV15 and TRBJ2-5, with D unclear. This CDR3 region has 12 residues. CDR1 and CDR2 from the germline V gene are LNHNV and YYDKDF (reference sequence). V lost 5 bases and J lost 3, with 7 bases in between. CDR3: CATSRLEETQYF. The CDR3 bases are TGTGCCACCAGCCGGTTAGAAGAGACCCAGTACTTC.

This clonotype has more than one count but fewer than ten. V gene TRBV3-1 combines with J gene TRBJ1-1; D may be TRBD1 (5 bases). Germline V gene lookup returns CDR1 LGHDT and CDR2 YNNKEL (reference sequence). The CDR3 covers 14 residues. Trimming left V 5 bases short and J 5 bases short, with 15 bases between. The CDR3 spells CASSTQPGGTEAFF. Written as DNA, the CDR3 is TGTGCCAGCAGCACCCAACCGGGGGGTACTGAAGCTTTCTTT.

V and J are TRBV5-1 and TRBJ2-2; TRBD1 matches at 7 bases. The V and J ends lost 5 bases and 3 bases, in that order; junction bases with no gene match: 10. The CDR3 covers 16 residues. CDR1 and CDR2 from the germline V gene are SGHRS and YFSETQ. CDR3 DNA: TGCGCCAGCAGATCAACAGGGGAAGATTACACCGGGGAGCTGTTTTTT. It translates to CASRSTGEDYTGELFF.

This chain uses TRBV6-5 with TRBJ2-3, with TRBD2 as a possible D gene (5 bases). This CDR3 comprises 14 residues. Per germline, CDR1 MNHEY and CDR2 SVGAGI. Trimming removed 10 bases from V and 1 base from J, with 15 bases in between. As DNA, the CDR3 is TGTGCCACAACGAGGGCTCGGGGCACAGATACGCAGTATTTT. It codes for CATTRARGTDTQYF.

This sequence joins TRBV7-8 and TRBJ1-1; 10 bases align to TRBD1. Germline CDR1 reads SGHVS; CDR2 reads FQNEAQ. V dropped 5 bases and J dropped 1; count of bases not matched to a gene: 10. The CDR3 spans 17 residues. The CDR3 loop is CASSLRDRGIGNTEAFF. CDR3 nucleotide sequence: TGTGCCAGCAGCCTGAGGGACAGGGGAATAGGGAACACTGAAGCTTTCTTT. Drawing the rest from reference TRBV7-8 and TRBJ1-1, the complete variable domain is GAGVSQSPRYKVAKRGQDVALRCDPISGHVSLFWYQQALGQGPEFLTYFQNEAQLDKSGLPSDRFFAERPEGSVSTLKIQRTQQEDSAVYLCASSLRDRGIGNTEAFFGQGTRLTVV.

The CDR3 is CASSDTSGWKNEQFF. In DNA form, the CDR3 reads TGTGCCAGCAGCGATACTAGCGGGTGGAAAAATGAGCAGTTCTTC. J is TRBJ2-1 and V is TRBV11-2; 9 bases fit TRBD2. V shed 5 bases and J 7 bases; nucleotides not matched to a gene: 9. The length of the CDR3 is 15 residues. The germline V gene encodes CDR1 SGHAT and CDR2 FQNNGV.

This clonotype has ten or more counts. The CDR3 here is CASSFMNTEAFF. CDR3 DNA: TGTGCCAGCAGCTTTATGAACACTGAAGCTTTCTTT. J is TRBJ1-1 and V is TRBV5-8; D is unclear. Germline CDR1 is SGHTS and CDR2 is YDEGEE. CDR3 length: 12 residues. V shed 2 bases and J shed 0 bases, with 2 bases lying between them.

V and J are TRBV14 and TRBJ2-7; no reliable D call. The germline V gene encodes CDR1 SGHDN and CDR2 FVKESK. The CDR3 loop spans 14 amino acids. The V gene lost 0 bases and the J gene lost 6 bases, with 12 bases spanning the gap. As DNA, the CDR3 is TGTGCCAGCAGCCAAGATACGGCAGAAGTCGAGCAGTACTTC. Its translation: CASSQDTAEVEQYF.

This clonotype was seen more than once but under ten times. The J gene is TRBJ2-7, the V gene TRBV4-3, with 9 bases aligning to TRBD2. With V trimmed by 0 bases and J by 4 bases, 7 bases remained unmatched. CDR1 LGHNA and CDR2 YSLEER come from the germline V gene. This CDR3 region has 16 residues. This chain's CDR3 is CASSQEAGGYNYEQYF. CDR3 nucleotides: TGCGCCAGCAGCCAAGAAGCGGGGGGCTATAATTACGAGCAGTACTTC.

This chain uses TRBV5-1 with TRBJ2-1; TRBD1 matches at 9 bases. Germline V lookup: CDR1 SGHRS, CDR2 YFSETQ. The CDR3 loop spans 15 amino acids. The J segment lost 3 bases and the V segment lost 0 bases, leaving 1 base of the junction unmatched. The CDR3 nucleotides are TGCGCCAGCAGCTTGGAGGGACAGGGCTACAATGAGCAGTTCTTC. It yields the protein CASSLEGQGYNEQFF.